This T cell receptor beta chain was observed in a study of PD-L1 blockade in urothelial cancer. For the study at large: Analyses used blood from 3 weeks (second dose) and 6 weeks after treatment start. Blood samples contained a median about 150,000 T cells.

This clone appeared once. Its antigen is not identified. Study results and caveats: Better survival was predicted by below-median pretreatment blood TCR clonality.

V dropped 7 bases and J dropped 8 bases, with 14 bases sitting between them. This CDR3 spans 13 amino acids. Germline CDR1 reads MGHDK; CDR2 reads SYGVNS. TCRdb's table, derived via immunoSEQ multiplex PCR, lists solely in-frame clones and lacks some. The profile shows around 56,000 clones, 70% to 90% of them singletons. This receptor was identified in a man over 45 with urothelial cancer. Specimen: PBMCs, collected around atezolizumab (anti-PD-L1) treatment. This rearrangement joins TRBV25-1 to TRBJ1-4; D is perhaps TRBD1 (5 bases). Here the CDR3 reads CASKGAGMEKLFF. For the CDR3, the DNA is TGTGCCAGCAAAGGCGCAGGGATGGAAAAACTGTTTTTT.